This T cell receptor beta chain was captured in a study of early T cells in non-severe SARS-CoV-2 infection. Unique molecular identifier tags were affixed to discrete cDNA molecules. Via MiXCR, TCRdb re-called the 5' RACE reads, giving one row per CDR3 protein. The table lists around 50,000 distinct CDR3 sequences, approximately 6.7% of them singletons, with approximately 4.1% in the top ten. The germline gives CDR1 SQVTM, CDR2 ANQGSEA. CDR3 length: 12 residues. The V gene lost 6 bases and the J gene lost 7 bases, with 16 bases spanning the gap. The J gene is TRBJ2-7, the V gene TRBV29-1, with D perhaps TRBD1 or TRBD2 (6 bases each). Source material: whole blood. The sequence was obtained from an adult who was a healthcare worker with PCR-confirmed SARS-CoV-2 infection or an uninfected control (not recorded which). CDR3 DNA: TGCAGCGTCCGGGGGCCACTAGGGGAGCAGTACTTC. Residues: CSVRGPLGEQYF.